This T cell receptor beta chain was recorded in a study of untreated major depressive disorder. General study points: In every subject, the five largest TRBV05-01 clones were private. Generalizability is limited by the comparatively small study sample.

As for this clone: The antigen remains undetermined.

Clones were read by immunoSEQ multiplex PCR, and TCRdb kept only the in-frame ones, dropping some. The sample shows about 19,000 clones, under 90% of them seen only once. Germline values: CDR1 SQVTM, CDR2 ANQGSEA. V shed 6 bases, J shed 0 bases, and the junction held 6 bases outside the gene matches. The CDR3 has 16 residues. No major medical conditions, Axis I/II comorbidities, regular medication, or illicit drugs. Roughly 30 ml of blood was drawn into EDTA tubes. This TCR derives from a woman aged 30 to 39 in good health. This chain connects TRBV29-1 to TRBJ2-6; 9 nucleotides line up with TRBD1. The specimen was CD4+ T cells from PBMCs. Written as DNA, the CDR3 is TGCAGCGTGAAGGGACAGGGCAGCTCTGGGGCCAACGTCCTGACTTTC. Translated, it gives CSVKGQGSSGANVLTF.